These 18 T cell receptor beta chains share one sample of origin, sequenced in a study of cytomegalovirus exposure and HLA in healthy donors. The study ran its PCR with 60 Vbeta and 13 Jbeta primers. The assay was immunoSEQ multiplex PCR, and TCRdb's table has in-frame clones only and misses some. The sample includes about 100,000 clones, roughly 85% seen only once; the top ten take 3.1%. Sequencing was performed on PBMCs. These receptor sequences come from a woman in her thirties or forties in good health and CMV-seronegative.

This rearrangement joins TRBV28 to TRBJ2-7; D perhaps matches TRBD2 (5 bases). Germline loops: CDR1 MDHEN, CDR2 SYDVKM. Trimming removed 5 bases at V and 3 bases at J, with 20 bases between. CDR3 length equals 16 residues. CDR3 nucleotide sequence: TGTGCCAGCAGTCCCCCCGGGAATCCGTATATCTACGAGCAGTACTTC. Residues: CASSPPGNPYIYEQYF.

J is TRBJ2-7 and V is TRBV10-3; 14 bases agree with TRBD2. J lost 0 bases, V lost 4 bases, and 2 bases had no gene match. Germline-derived CDR1 and CDR2 are ENHRY and SYGVKD. This CDR3 comprises 16 residues. CDR3 bases: TGTGCCATCAGTGGGGGACTAGCGGGGGTCTCCTACGAGCAGTACTTC. It codes for CAISGGLAGVSYEQYF.

V is TRBV7-2 and J is TRBJ1-3; possibly TRBD1 for D (5 bases). This CDR3 is 16 amino acids long. Germline loops: CDR1 SGHTA, CDR2 FQGNSA. The ends were cut back, 0 bases at V and 0 bases at J, with 9 bases in the middle. The CDR3 nucleotides read TGTGCCAGCAGCTTAGCCGCAGGGAACTCTGGAAACACCATATATTTT. Translating gives CASSLAAGNSGNTIYF.

The chain employs TRBV7-2 and TRBJ2-5, with 8 bases aligning to TRBD1. This CDR3 is built from 15 residues. Germline trimming cut 1 base from V and 4 bases from J; bases unmatched to any gene: 5. Germline V gene sequence: CDR1 SGHTA, CDR2 FQGNSA. The CDR3 sequence is CASSLDRGVGETQYF. The CDR3 DNA reads as TGTGCCAGCAGCTTAGACAGGGGGGTGGGAGAGACCCAGTACTTC.

This sequence joins TRBV5-4 and TRBJ2-1; no firm D call. Germline lookup yields CDR1 SGHNT and CDR2 YYREEE (reference sequence). V was cut by 4 bases and J by 5 bases, with 10 bases left in between. The CDR3 length is 13 residues. The CDR3, as DNA: TGTGCCAGCAGCAGTCAGCGACACAATGAGCAGTTCTTC. Translated, it gives CASSSQRHNEQFF. The full variable domain, its missing parts supplied by reference TRBV5-4 and TRBJ2-1, is ETGVTQSPTHLIKTRGQQVTLRCSSQSGHNTVSWYQQALGQGPQFIFQYYREEENGRGNFPPRFSGLQFPNYSSELNVNALELDDSALYLCASSSQRHNEQFFGPGTRLTVL.

J is TRBJ1-2 and V is TRBV7-2; perhaps TRBD1 as D (5 bases). This CDR3 spans 13 amino acids. The germline V gene encodes CDR1 SGHTA and CDR2 FQGNSA. V was clipped by 1 base and J by 4 bases, with 7 bases between them. CDR3 in DNA: TGTGCCAGCAGCTTAGGGGGGGGCTATGGCTACACCTTC. Residues: CASSLGGGYGYTF. The full variable domain, in which reference TRBV7-2 and TRBJ1-2 provide the parts outside the CDR3, is GAGVSQSPSNKVTEKGKDVELRCDPISGHTALYWYRQSLGQGLEFLIYFQGNSAPDKSGLPSDRFSAERTGGSVSTLTIQRTQQEDSAVYLCASSLGGGYGYTFGSGTRLTVV.

The chain recombines TRBV5-6 with TRBJ2-2, with D perhaps TRBD2 (5 bases). Deletions cut 3 bases from V and 6 bases from J, with 9 bases between. The CDR3 spans 13 residues. The V gene's germline CDR1 is SGHDT and CDR2 YYEEEE. CDR3 sequence reads: CASSSLLAGELFF. Written as DNA, the CDR3 is TGTGCCAGCAGCTCCTTACTAGCCGGGGAGCTGTTTTTT. The full variable domain, its missing parts supplied by reference TRBV5-6 and TRBJ2-2, is DAGVTQSPTHLIKTRGQQVTLRCSPKSGHDTVSWYQQALGQGPQFIFQYYEEEERQRGNFPDRFSGHQFPNYSSELNVNALLLGDSALYLCASSSLLAGELFFGEGSRLTVL.

The rearrangement uses TRBV28 and TRBJ1-2; tentative D call: TRBD1 (5 bases). Germline V gives CDR1 MDHEN, CDR2 SYDVKM. Deletions cut 1 base from V and 4 bases from J, with 10 bases between. This CDR3 is 14 amino acids long. The CDR3 DNA reads as TGTGCCAGCAGTTTATTAGGGGTCGGCTATGGCTACACCTTC. As protein: CASSLLGVGYGYTF.

This clone was counted a few times. The gene calls are TRBV7-9 and TRBJ2-3, with TRBD1 matching over 7 bases. This CDR3 is built from 14 residues. Trimming removed 6 bases from V and 3 bases from J; junction bases left unmatched: 6. The germline V gene encodes CDR1 SEHNR and CDR2 FQNEAQ (reference sequence). The CDR3 region is CASSRDRETDTQYF. CDR3 DNA sequence: TGTGCCAGCAGTCGGGACAGAGAGACAGATACGCAGTATTTT.

V and J are TRBV7-9 and TRBJ2-1; possible D gene TRBD2, 5 bases. The CDR3 length is 13 residues. The ends were cut back, 0 bases at V and 9 bases at J, with 9 bases in the middle. Germline lookup yields CDR1 SEHNR and CDR2 FQNEAQ (reference sequence). CDR3 loop: CASSLAVRGEQFF. CDR3 nucleotides: TGTGCCAGCAGCTTAGCGGTCCGGGGTGAGCAGTTCTTC.

This clone was recorded once. The chain recombines TRBV28 with TRBJ1-5; the match to TRBD1 covers 7 bases. The CDR3 totals 13 residues. The germline V gene has CDR1 MDHEN and CDR2 SYDVKM. With 5 bases clipped from V and 8 bases from J, the junction kept 6 bases outside the gene matches. The CDR3 DNA reads as TGTGCCAGCAGTAAGACAGGGTGGGAGCCCCAGCATTTT. It translates to CASSKTGWEPQHF.

The chain combines TRBV30 with TRBJ2-4, with 7 positions matching TRBD1. The length of the CDR3 is 13 residues. J gave up 3 bases and V 3 bases, and 2 bases lay outside the gene matches. Germline V gives CDR1 GTSNPN, CDR2 SVGIG (reference sequence). CDR3 region: CAWRRDSKNIQYF. The CDR3 coding sequence is TGTGCCTGGAGACGGGACAGCAAAAACATTCAGTACTTC.

The chain uses TRBV29-1 and TRBJ2-3; 10 bases agree with TRBD2. Losses at the gene ends were 1 base for V and 3 bases for J; bases not matched to a gene: 13. The CDR3 loop spans 18 amino acids. In germline, CDR1 is SQVTM, CDR2 ANQGSEA. CDR3 in amino acids: CSVEVLAGEGGETDTQYF. CDR3 coding DNA: TGCAGCGTTGAAGTGCTAGCGGGAGAGGGGGGCGAAACAGATACGCAGTATTTT.

This clone was detected once. This sequence joins TRBV7-7 and TRBJ1-4; 10 bases agree with TRBD1. Per germline, CDR1 SSHAT and CDR2 FNYEAQ (reference sequence). V shed 5 bases, J shed 6 bases, and the junction held 3 bases outside the gene matches. The CDR3 length is 14 residues. The CDR3 DNA follows: TGTGCCAGCAGCCCAGGGACAGGGGATGAAAAACTGTTTTTT. This sequence encodes CASSPGTGDEKLFF. Full variable domain (missing parts from reference TRBV7-7 and TRBJ1-4): GAGVSQSPRYKVTKRGQDVTLRCDPISSHATLYWYQQALGQGPEFLTYFNYEAQPDKSGLPSDRFSAERPEGSISTLTIQRTEQRDSAMYRCASSPGTGDEKLFFGSGTQLSVL.

The chain is built from TRBV7-2 and TRBJ2-5; tentative D call: TRBD2 (5 bases). The DNA end lines up better with TRBJ2-7; the J call may be wrong. CDR1 and CDR2 from the germline V gene are SGHTA and FQGNSA. CDR3 length equals 13 residues. CDR3 loop: CASSLVDYREQYF. DNA for the CDR3: TGTGCCAGCAGCTTAGTAGACTATCGCGAGCAGTACTTC.

The J gene is TRBJ2-5, the V gene TRBV6-1; perhaps TRBD1 as D (6 bases). The CDR3 has 12 amino acids. V lost 3 bases and J 7 bases, leaving 9 bases between the germline ends. Germline V gene sequence: CDR1 MNHNS, CDR2 SASEGT. The CDR3 DNA follows: TGTGCCAGCAGTGAGGGCAGGGGGACCCAGTACTTC. This gives the protein CASSEGRGTQYF.

J is TRBJ2-1 and V is TRBV14; TRBD2 might be the D (5 bases). CDR1 is SGHDN and CDR2 is FVKESK in the germline V gene. The ends were cut back, 5 bases at V and 1 base at J, with 9 bases in the middle. This CDR3 is 14 amino acids long. CDR3 sequence (DNA): TGTGCCAGCAGCATCAGAGGGTCCTACAATGAGCAGTTCTTC. Translating gives CASSIRGSYNEQFF.

There are a few counts of this clone. This chain joins TRBV28 and TRBJ1-4; weak D call: TRBD1 (5 bases). CDR1 is MDHEN, CDR2 SYDVKM, per germline. Trimming left V 2 bases short and J 7 bases short, with 8 bases between. The CDR3 runs 13 residues. The CDR3 nucleotides read TGTGCCAGCAGTTTAAATAGGGGTGAAAAACTGTTTTTT. Encoded protein: CASSLNRGEKLFF.